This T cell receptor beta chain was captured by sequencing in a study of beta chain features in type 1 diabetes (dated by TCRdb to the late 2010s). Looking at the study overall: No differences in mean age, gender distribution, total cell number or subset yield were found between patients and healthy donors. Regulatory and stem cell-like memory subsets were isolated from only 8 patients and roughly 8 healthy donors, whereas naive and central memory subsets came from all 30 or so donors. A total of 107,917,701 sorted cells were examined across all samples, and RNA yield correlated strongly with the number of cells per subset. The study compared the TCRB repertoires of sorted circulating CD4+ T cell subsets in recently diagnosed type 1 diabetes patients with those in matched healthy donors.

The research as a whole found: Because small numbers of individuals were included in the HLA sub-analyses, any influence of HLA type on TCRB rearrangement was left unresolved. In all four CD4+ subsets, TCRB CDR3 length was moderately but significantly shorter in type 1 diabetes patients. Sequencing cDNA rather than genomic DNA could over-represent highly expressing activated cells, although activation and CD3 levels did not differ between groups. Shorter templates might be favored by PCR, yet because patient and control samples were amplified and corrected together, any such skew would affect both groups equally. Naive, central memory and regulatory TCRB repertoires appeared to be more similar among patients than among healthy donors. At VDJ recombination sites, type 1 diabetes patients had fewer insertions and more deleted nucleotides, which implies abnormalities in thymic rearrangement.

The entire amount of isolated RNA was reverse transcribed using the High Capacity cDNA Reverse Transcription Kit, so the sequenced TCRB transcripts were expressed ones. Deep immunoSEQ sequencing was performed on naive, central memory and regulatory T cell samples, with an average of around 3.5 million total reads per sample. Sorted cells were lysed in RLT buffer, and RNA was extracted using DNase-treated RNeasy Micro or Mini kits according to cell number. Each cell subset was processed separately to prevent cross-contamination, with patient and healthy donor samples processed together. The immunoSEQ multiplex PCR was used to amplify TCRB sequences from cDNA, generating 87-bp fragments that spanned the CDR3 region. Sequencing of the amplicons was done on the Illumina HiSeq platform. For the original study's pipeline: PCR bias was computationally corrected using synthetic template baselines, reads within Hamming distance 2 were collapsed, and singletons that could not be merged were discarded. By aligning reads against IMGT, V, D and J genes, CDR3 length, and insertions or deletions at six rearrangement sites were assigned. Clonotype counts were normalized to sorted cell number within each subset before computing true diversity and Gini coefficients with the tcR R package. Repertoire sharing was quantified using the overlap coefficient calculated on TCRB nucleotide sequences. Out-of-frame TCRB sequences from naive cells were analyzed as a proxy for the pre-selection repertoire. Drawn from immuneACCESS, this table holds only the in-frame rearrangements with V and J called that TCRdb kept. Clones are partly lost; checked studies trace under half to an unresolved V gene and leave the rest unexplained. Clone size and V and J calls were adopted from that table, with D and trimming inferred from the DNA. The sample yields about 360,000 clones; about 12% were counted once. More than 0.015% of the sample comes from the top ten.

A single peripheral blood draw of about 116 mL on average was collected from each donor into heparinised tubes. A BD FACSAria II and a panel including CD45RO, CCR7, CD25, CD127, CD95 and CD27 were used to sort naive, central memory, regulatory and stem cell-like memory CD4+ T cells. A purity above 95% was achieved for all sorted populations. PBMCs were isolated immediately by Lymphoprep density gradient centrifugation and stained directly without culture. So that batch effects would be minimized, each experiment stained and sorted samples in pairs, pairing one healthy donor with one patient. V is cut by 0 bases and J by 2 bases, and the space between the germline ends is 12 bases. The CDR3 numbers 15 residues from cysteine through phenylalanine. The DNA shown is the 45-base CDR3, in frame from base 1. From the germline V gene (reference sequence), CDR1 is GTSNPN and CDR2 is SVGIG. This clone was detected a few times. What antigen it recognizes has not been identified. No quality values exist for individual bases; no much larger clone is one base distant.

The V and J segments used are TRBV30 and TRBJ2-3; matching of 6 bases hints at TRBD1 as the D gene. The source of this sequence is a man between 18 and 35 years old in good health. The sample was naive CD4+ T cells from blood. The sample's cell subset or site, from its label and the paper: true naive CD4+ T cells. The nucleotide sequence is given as TGTGCCTGGAGTGTATCGGGGACACTCACAGATACGCAGTATTTT. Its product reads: CAWSVSGTLTDTQYF.